This T cell receptor (beta chain) was sequenced for a study of blood T cell repertoires in COVID-19. V was clipped by 0 bases and J by 3 bases, with 12 bases between them. The CDR3 consists of 15 residues. CDR1 is MGHRA and CDR2 is YSYEKL in the germline V gene. Here immunoSEQ multiplex PCR was the method, and the copy in TCRdb shows in-frame clones only, minus some. The sample holds around 470,000 clones; about 90% are singletons and the top ten take more than 0.55%. Clinical history reported by participants formed the basis on which cohorts were assigned. The chain is built from TRBV4-1 and TRBJ2-7, with D perhaps matching TRBD2 (5 bases). The source is a man younger than 30 who had recovered from COVID-19. The sequencing input was PBMCs or T cells enriched from blood (not recorded which). The CDR3: CASSQEGLLLYEQYF. In nucleotides, the CDR3 is TGCGCCAGCAGCCAAGAAGGACTGTTACTCTACGAGCAGTACTTC.